This is a list of T cell receptor beta chains from one sample in a study of cytomegalovirus exposure and HLA in healthy donors. TCRdb's table, derived via immunoSEQ multiplex PCR, lists solely in-frame clones and lacks some. Of more than 150,000 clones listed, around 84% were seen once; the top ten hold 6% to 9%. The sample was PBMCs. Receptors originate from a man between 18 and 29 years old in good health and CMV-seropositive. Both conserved end residues are part of each CDR3.

j_call v_call cdr3_aa
TRBJ2-2 TRBV7-2 CASSSLAYTGELFF
TRBJ1-5 TRBV19 CASSIAWGHQPQHF
TRBJ2-2 TRBV5-1 CASSLALEGTGELFF
TRBJ1-4 TRBV29-1 CSVGVQGEKLFF
TRBJ2-7 TRBV5-4 CATATQGTLRTYEQYF
TRBJ2-3 TRBV28 CAKGSQGFSTDTQYF
TRBJ2-5 TRBV29-1 CSVSGLAEETQYF
TRBJ1-4 TRBV5-1 CASSLGAGNEKLFF
TRBJ1-1 TRBV19 CASSLDRDTEAFF
TRBJ2-5 TRBV5-1 CASSYFSQGRGETQYF
TRBJ2-5 TRBV7-7 CASSLGQGLGETQYF
TRBJ1-2 TRBV2 CASSEDSRNYGYTF
TRBJ2-6 TRBV30 CASAPGANVLTF
TRBJ2-2 TRBV19 CASIATGAGELFF
TRBJ2-5 TRBV25-1 CASSIPGHRQGETQYF
TRBJ1-2 TRBV6-6 CASSYLTGGFDGYTF
TRBJ2-2 TRBV6-5 CASSTGAGELFF
TRBJ2-1 TRBV7-3 CASSLTGLRADEQFF
TRBJ1-5 TRBV5-6 CASSFGGGREPQHF
TRBJ2-1 TRBV30 CAWSVRGLAGEGEQFF
TRBJ2-1 TRBV5-1 CASSWRDPVYHEQFF
TRBJ2-7 TRBV15 CATSRDNEQYF
TRBJ2-5 TRBV5-1 CASRRQEETQYF
TRBJ1-4 TRBV27 CASSLVRGLDNEKLFF
TRBJ1-5 TRBV27 CASRPRGGLGQPQHF
TRBJ1-2 TRBV25-1 CASSAQTGDVGYGYTF
TRBJ2-2 TRBV6-5 CASSSTSGSGELFF
TRBJ2-6 TRBV4-3 CASSQDRGSGANVLTF
TRBJ1-5 TRBV6-5 CASSYSPREPQHF
TRBJ2-2 TRBV19 CASSIGGGRSGELFF
TRBJ2-1 TRBV7-8 CASSSSGTSGRALYNEQFF
TRBJ2-7 TRBV6-5 CASSRGTYEQYF
TRBJ1-4 TRBV29-1 CSVGDRFNVEKLFF
TRBJ2-3 TRBV7-2 CASSSTSGRRTDTQYF
TRBJ2-7 TRBV7-2 CASSLGPGAYEQYF
TRBJ2-1 TRBV5-1 CASSLGWLAGGHEQFF
TRBJ1-1 TRBV30 CAWIPRGVNTEAFF
TRBJ2-4 TRBV4-3 CASSQGTAGVAKNIQYF
TRBJ2-3 TRBV7-2 CASSPGQNSVTDTQYF
TRBJ2-3 TRBV28 CASSYSGRARAGTDTQYF
TRBJ2-1 TRBV19 CASRAGTSGYNEQFF
TRBJ2-5 TRBV5-1 CVSSLERETQYF
TRBJ1-5 TRBV5-8 CASSFVSNSNQPQHF
TRBJ2-7 TRBV28 CASRPAGVSYEQYF
TRBJ2-7 TRBV9 CASSVGVEPYEQYF
TRBJ2-7 TRBV11-2 CASSSGLAGVSYEQYF
TRBJ2-7 TRBV19 CASRQGLNEQYF
TRBJ2-1 TRBV30 CAWSPLGVGRVF
TRBJ2-5 TRBV18 CASSPPSGALHF
TRBJ2-3 TRBV5-6 CASSLAGRGRTDTQYF
TRBJ2-3 TRBV29-1 CSVGTRHTDTQYF
TRBJ2-5 TRBV7-2 CASSLVDRAQETQYF
TRBJ1-2 TRBV19 CASRRIGERNYGYTF
TRBJ1-1 TRBV7-8 CASATFQGWGTEAFF
TRBJ1-1 TRBV27 CASRTANTEAFF